Presented here are 21 T cell receptor beta chains from one specimen sequenced in a study of T cells in Graves' hyperthyroidism and ophthalmopathy. Researchers amplified the TCR beta CDR3 regions from RNA transcripts. HTBI primers were the set used in a first-round RT-PCR of the TCR CDR3. TCRdb processed the multiplex PCR reads anew with MiXCR; each CDR3 protein has one entry. The sample has 500,000 to 750,000 distinct CDR3 sequences; 46% are singletons. Sequences were obtained from peripheral blood or thyroid tissue (not recorded which). The receptors were sampled from a woman aged 18-35 years with Graves' hyperthyroidism.

The rearrangement uses TRBV5-1 and TRBJ1-6; D unclear. V lost 3 bases to trimming and J lost 10 bases, with 20 bases between them. The germline V gene encodes CDR1 SGHRS and CDR2 YFSETQ. This CDR3 contains 16 residues. CDR3 loop: CASSSVGLAGISPLHF. CDR3 nucleotide sequence: TGCGCCAGCAGCTCGGTAGGACTAGCGGGAATCTCACCCCTCCACTTT.

This clonotype was seen repeatedly, ten times or more. In nucleotides, the CDR3 is TGCAGTGCTGGACCCGTACAGGGGGCTGGGACTGAAGCTTTCTTT. Encoded protein: CSAGPVQGAGTEAFF. The rearrangement joins TRBV20-1 to TRBJ1-1; TRBD1 matches 9 bases. Germline V gene lookup returns CDR1 DFQATT and CDR2 SNEGSKA (reference sequence). The CDR3 is made up of 15 amino acids. V lost 5 bases, J lost 5 bases, and 12 bases stayed unmatched.

This clonotype was seen ten or more times. The chain recombines TRBV7-3 with TRBJ1-5; D is undetermined. This CDR3 comprises 17 residues. Germline CDR1 reads SGHTA; CDR2 reads FQGTGA. The V gene lost 6 bases and the J gene lost 4 bases, with 22 bases spanning the gap. CDR3 nucleotide sequence: TGTGCCAGCAGTAGATTCGGACGGGGTGGCCCTAATCAGCCCCAGCATTTT. Translating gives CASSRFGRGGPNQPQHF.

The V call is TRBV4-3, the J call TRBJ2-2; D possibly matches TRBD1 or TRBD2 (5 bases each). Trimming left V 4 bases short and J 0 bases short, with 12 bases between. The germline CDR1 and CDR2 sequences are LGHNA and YSLEER. The CDR3 spans 16 residues. The CDR3, as DNA: TGCGCCAGCAGCCGACCGGGACGTTCGAACACCGGGGAGCTGTTTTTT. This sequence encodes CASSRPGRSNTGELFF.

This clonotype was picked up a small number of times. This chain uses TRBV30 with TRBJ2-7; D gene unclear. Trimming left V 3 bases short and J 0 bases short, with 6 bases between. The CDR3 is 12 residues long. The germline V gene has CDR1 GTSNPN and CDR2 SVGIG (reference sequence). For the CDR3, the DNA is TGTGCCTGGAGACATCACTCCTACGAGCAGTACTTC. Its protein is CAWRHHSYEQYF.

About this clonotype itself: No conserved phenylalanine or tryptophan is present at the end of the CDR3, so a read error is the likely explanation. The genes are TRBV12-3 or TRBV12-4 and TRBJ2-5; D is unresolved. V was shortened by 3 bases and J by 1 base, with 3 bases between the two germline ends. This CDR3 region has 12 residues. The CDR3 nucleotides are TGTGCCAGCAGTTTGGGCCAAGAGACCCAGTACTGC. It is translated as CASSLGQETQYC.

This clonotype came up a few times. CDR3 bases: TGCAGTGCTAGTGCAGGCCTTTATAACTATGGCTACACCTTC. Residues: CSASAGLYNYGYTF. The V and J genes are TRBV20-1 and TRBJ1-2; D gene ambiguous. V dropped 3 bases and J dropped 1 base, with 12 bases sitting between them. Germline V gene lookup returns CDR1 DFQATT and CDR2 SNEGSKA (reference sequence). This CDR3 has 14 amino acids.

In its sample, this clonotype was seen many times. V and J are TRBV15 and TRBJ2-2, with 7 bases identical to TRBD1. CDR3 length: 15 amino acids. V was pared by 5 bases and J by 7 bases, with 10 bases of the junction left unmatched. From germline, CDR1 is LNHNV and CDR2 YYDKDF (reference sequence). This CDR3 reads CATSGDRASYGELFF. The DNA for the CDR3 is TGTGCCACCAGCGGTGACAGGGCGTCCTACGGGGAGCTGTTTTTT.

The V gene is TRBV7-2, the J gene TRBJ2-5; 8 nucleotides line up with TRBD1. Germline loops: CDR1 SGHTA, CDR2 FQGNSA. The CDR3 spans 15 residues. V trimming: 5 bases; J trimming: 1 base; junction bases outside the gene matches: 6. The chain's CDR3 is CASSPGTGLQETQYF. CDR3 in DNA: TGTGCCAGCAGCCCTGGGACAGGCCTCCAAGAGACCCAGTACTTC. Filled out from reference TRBV7-2 and TRBJ2-5, the complete variable domain reads GAGVSQSPSNKVTEKGKDVELRCDPISGHTALYWYRQSLGQGLEFLIYFQGNSAPDKSGLPSDRFSAERTGGSVSTLTIQRTQQEDSAVYLCASSPGTGLQETQYFGPGTRLLVL.

The chain joins TRBV20-1 to TRBJ2-7, with a possible D match to TRBD2 (6 bases). Germline V gives CDR1 DFQATT, CDR2 SNEGSKA (reference sequence). V lost 4 bases to trimming and J lost 0 bases, with 16 bases between them. The CDR3 length is 15 residues. The chain's CDR3 is CSATPSEVISYEQYF. CDR3 sequence (DNA): TGCAGTGCTACTCCTAGCGAGGTTATCTCCTACGAGCAGTACTTC.

V usage is TRBV30 and J usage is TRBJ2-5; 7 positions agree with TRBD2. CDR1 and CDR2 from the germline V gene are GTSNPN and SVGIG (reference sequence). This CDR3 comprises 14 residues. Trimming cost V 2 bases and J 3 bases; bases outside gene matches: 6. This CDR3 reads CAWSNLAAEETQYF. DNA of the CDR3: TGTGCCTGGAGTAACCTAGCGGCGGAAGAGACCCAGTACTTC.

This clonotype was detected many times. The genes are TRBV15 and TRBJ2-7; TRBD2 agrees at 10 bases. The J segment lost 4 bases and the V segment lost 2 bases, leaving 8 bases of the junction unmatched. This CDR3 has 16 residues. The germline CDR1 and CDR2 sequences are LNHNV and YYDKDF (reference sequence). As DNA, the CDR3 is TGTGCCACCAGCAGATACACAGCGGGAGGGCCGTACGAGCAGTACTTC. Translating it yields CATSRYTAGGPYEQYF.

This chain joins TRBV4-2 and TRBJ1-4, with D possibly TRBD1 on 5 matching bases. The CDR3 covers 15 residues. In germline, CDR1 is LGHNA, CDR2 YNFKEQ. V shed 0 bases and J shed 2 bases, with 7 bases lying between them. The CDR3 region is CASSQERGTNEKLFF. In DNA, the CDR3 is TGTGCCAGCAGCCAAGAGAGGGGTACTAATGAAAAACTGTTTTTT.

In this sample, this clonotype turned up many times. The V and J genes are TRBV4-1 and TRBJ2-2, with 12 bases lining up with TRBD1. The germline gives CDR1 MGHRA, CDR2 YSYEKL. The trim removed 5 bases at V and 7 bases at J, leaving 5 bases unmatched. The CDR3 spans 15 residues. The CDR3 bases are TGCGCCAGCAGCAGGGGACAGGGGGCTAACGGGGAGCTGTTTTTT. This sequence encodes CASSRGQGANGELFF.

This clonotype appeared many times. The gene calls are TRBV5-1 and TRBJ1-1; 9 bases line up with TRBD1. Losses at the gene ends were 4 bases for V and 4 bases for J; bases not matched to a gene: 5. The CDR3 extends over 14 amino acids. Germline V gives CDR1 SGHRS, CDR2 YFSETQ. The CDR3: CASSIGTGTTEAFF. DNA for the CDR3: TGCGCCAGCAGCATAGGGACAGGGACCACTGAAGCTTTCTTT.

This clonotype came up many times. This chain uses TRBV2 with TRBJ1-6, with D unresolved. The CDR3 runs 16 residues. Between the trimmed V and J ends, which lost 6 bases and 7 bases, there was a span of 19 bases. In germline, CDR1 is SNHLY, CDR2 FYNNEI. CDR3 region: CASSGNRGMMNSPLHF. The DNA of the CDR3 is TGTGCCAGCAGCGGAAACCGGGGAATGATGAATTCACCCCTCCACTTT.

This clonotype was counted a few times. The chain combines TRBV18 with TRBJ1-2, with D possibly matching TRBD1 (6 bases). The V gene lost 0 bases and the J gene lost 6 bases, with 14 bases spanning the gap. This CDR3 is 15 amino acids long. Germline CDR1 is KGHSH and CDR2 is LQKENI. The CDR3 DNA sequence: TGTGCCAGCTCACCACCTACCCGGGGGCTTGATGGCTACACCTTC. Translation gives CASSPPTRGLDGYTF.

The chain joins TRBV29-1 to TRBJ1-4; the D is unclear. This CDR3 has 22 amino acids. Germline V gives CDR1 SQVTM, CDR2 ANQGSEA. The V end was cut by 7 bases, the J end by 6 bases, with 42 bases between. CDR3 DNA: TGCAGCGCAACGGACCAGACGAACACCGGGGAGCTCGCTGCTGGCACAGATGAAAAACTGTTTTTT. Its translation: CSATDQTNTGELAAGTDEKLFF.

This clonotype has ten or more counts. The chain has TRBV19 and TRBJ2-7, with 9 nucleotides matching TRBD2. The J segment lost 0 bases and the V segment lost 6 bases, leaving 12 bases of the junction unmatched. The CDR3 sequence is 17 residues long. CDR1 is LNHDA, CDR2 SQIVND, per germline (reference sequence). CDR3 nucleotide sequence: TGTGCCAGTAGCCCGGGTACTAGCGGGTGGAGCTCCTACGAGCAGTACTTC. Its protein is CASSPGTSGWSSYEQYF.

This clonotype was detected many times. This chain uses TRBV7-3 with TRBJ1-1; TRBD1 is a possible D gene (6 bases). Germline-derived CDR1 and CDR2 are SGHTA and FQGTGA. CDR3 length: 14 residues. Trimming left V 7 bases short and J 4 bases short, with 16 bases between. CDR3 sequence reads: CASTPIPGATEAFF. As DNA, the CDR3 is TGTGCCAGCACCCCCATCCCAGGGGCCACTGAAGCTTTCTTT.

The V gene is TRBV25-1, the J gene TRBJ2-7; D is ambiguous. The CDR3 is 12 residues long. With 6 bases removed from V and 12 bases from J, the gap between germline ends came to 18 bases. CDR1 and CDR2 (germline): MGHDK, SYGVNS. The DNA for the CDR3 is TGTGCCAGCAGCTTTCTCCGGCCCAAGCTGTACTTC. Translated: CASSFLRPKLYF.